The next 26 T cell receptor beta chains were all read from a single sample in a study of blood T cell repertoires in COVID-19. TCRdb keeps only in-frame clones here, not all; method: immunoSEQ multiplex PCR. The data contain about 670,000 clones, approximately 90% of them singletons. Sequenced sample: peripheral blood. Receptors were obtained from a woman under 30 with acute or convalescent COVID-19.

V is TRBV28 and J is TRBJ1-4; no definite D call. CDR1 MDHEN and CDR2 SYDVKM come from the germline V gene. V lost 6 bases, J lost 0 bases, and 11 bases lay in between. The CDR3 sequence is 15 residues long. In nucleotides, the CDR3 is TGTGCCAGCAGCCGCAGGTTTGCAACTAATGAAAAACTGTTTTTT. This sequence encodes CASSRRFATNEKLFF.

This sequence joins TRBV24-1 and TRBJ2-1, with TRBD2 matching over 16 bases. The CDR3 spans 16 residues. Per germline, CDR1 KGHDR and CDR2 SFDVKD. With V trimmed by 4 bases and J by 12 bases, 8 bases remained unmatched. The CDR3 DNA reads TGTGCCACCAGTGACCCGGGGACTAGCGGGGGGGCAGGGCAGTTCTTC. Translating it yields CATSDPGTSGGAGQFF.

This chain links TRBV2 with TRBJ2-3; D ambiguous. The CDR3 is 16 residues long. CDR1 and CDR2 (germline): SNHLY, FYNNEI. Trimming pared 0 bases from V and 2 bases from J, leaving 12 bases between. CDR3 sequence: CASSEATAGFTDTQYF. Written as DNA, the CDR3 is TGTGCCAGCAGTGAAGCGACTGCCGGCTTCACAGATACGCAGTATTTT.

The chain carries TRBV25-1 and TRBJ1-3; D not resolved. CDR3 size: 16 residues. Germline lookup yields CDR1 MGHDK and CDR2 SYGVNS. V was clipped by 7 bases and J by 4 bases, with 20 bases between them. Here the CDR3 reads CASKDPKNPPGNTIYF. The CDR3 DNA sequence: TGTGCCAGCAAAGATCCTAAAAACCCACCAGGAAACACCATATATTTT.

The rearrangement uses TRBV9 and TRBJ1-2; TRBD1 might be the D (5 bases). Trimming removed 4 bases from V and 4 bases from J, with 14 bases in between. The CDR3 covers 14 residues. From germline, CDR1 is SGDLS and CDR2 YYNGEE. CDR3 in DNA: TGTGCCAGCAGCCGGGAGGAGGGACTCTATGGCTACACCTTC. It specifies CASSREEGLYGYTF.

The gene calls are TRBV28 and TRBJ1-5; D is perhaps TRBD1 (6 bases). The CDR3 sequence is 14 residues long. The ends were cut back, 6 bases at V and 7 bases at J, with 16 bases in the middle. Germline V lookup: CDR1 MDHEN, CDR2 SYDVKM. CDR3 amino acids: CASSIQGFEQPQHF. As DNA, the CDR3 is TGTGCCAGCAGCATACAGGGTTTTGAACAGCCCCAGCATTTT.

This sequence joins TRBV21-1 and TRBJ2-1; TRBD1 is the table's D call, not checked against the DNA. TRBV21-1 is a pseudogene locus. This CDR3 has 18 residues. CDR3 in amino acids: CASSKRGQGFELDNEQFF. CDR3 DNA: TGTGCCAGCAGCAAACGCGGACAGGGCTTTGAATTAGACAATGAGCAGTTCTTC.

In this sample, this clone turned up once. The rearrangement joins TRBV29-1 to TRBJ1-2, with 8 positions matching TRBD1. The V segment lost 6 bases and the J segment 4 bases; nucleotides outside the gene matches: 7. The germline V gene encodes CDR1 SQVTM and CDR2 ANQGSEA. The CDR3 consists of 13 residues. CDR3 sequence: CSVGPRGLYGYTF. The CDR3 DNA sequence: TGCAGCGTCGGCCCCAGGGGGCTCTATGGCTACACCTTC. The whole variable domain, remainder taken from reference TRBV29-1 and TRBJ1-2, is SAVISQKPSRDICQRGTSLTIQCQVDSQVTMMFWYRQQPGQSLTLIATANQGSEATYESGFVIDKFPISRPNLTFSTLTVSNMSPEDSSIYLCSVGPRGLYGYTFGSGTRLTVV.

This clone appeared a single time. The chain has TRBV12-5 and TRBJ2-1; 11 bases map to TRBD2. The CDR3 spans 18 residues. The V segment lost 5 bases and the J segment 5 bases; nucleotides outside the gene matches: 14. Germline CDR1 reads LGHNT; CDR2 reads FRNRAP. CDR3 sequence: CASGPPWPSGGTNNEQFF. As DNA, the CDR3 is TGTGCTAGTGGTCCACCTTGGCCTAGCGGGGGGACCAACAATGAGCAGTTCTTC.

This sequence joins TRBV29-1 and TRBJ2-7; D possibly corresponds to TRBD2 (6 bases). V was trimmed by 0 bases and J by 5 bases, leaving 29 bases between them. The CDR3 is 19 amino acids. Germline loops: CDR1 SQVTM, CDR2 ANQGSEA. CDR3 loop: CSVEERRMLPGLTKNEQYF. CDR3 DNA sequence: TGCAGCGTTGAAGAGAGGCGGATGTTACCGGGACTCACGAAGAACGAGCAGTACTTC.

The chain has TRBV11-2 and TRBJ1-5; 7 bases line up with TRBD1. The CDR3 has 15 amino acids. CDR1 is SGHAT, CDR2 FQNNGV, per germline. V gave up 5 bases and J gave up 4 bases; unmatched junction bases: 8. The CDR3 protein is CASSQQGQRNQPQHF. CDR3 coding DNA: TGTGCCAGCAGCCAACAGGGACAGCGAAATCAGCCCCAGCATTTT.

This clone appeared a single time. This CDR3 is also generated by other DNA sequences in the sample. The V gene is TRBV5-1, the J gene TRBJ2-1; 7 bases map to TRBD2. The J segment lost 3 bases and the V segment lost 5 bases, leaving 8 bases of the junction unmatched. Germline V lookup: CDR1 SGHRS, CDR2 YFSETQ. CDR3 length equals 15 residues. The CDR3 reads CASSWDYLVYNEQFF. CDR3 bases: TGCGCCAGCAGTTGGGACTACCTTGTCTACAATGAGCAGTTCTTC.

The gene calls are TRBV25-1 and TRBJ1-4; D not certain. Germline values: CDR1 MGHDK, CDR2 SYGVNS. The CDR3 extends over 14 amino acids. With 3 bases removed from V and 0 bases from J, the gap between germline ends came to 5 bases. The CDR3 nucleotides read TGTGCCAGCAGTGAGTCCACAACTAATGAAAAACTGTTTTTT. Amino acids: CASSESTTNEKLFF.

The chain is built from TRBV3-1 (or the pseudogene TRBV3-2) and TRBJ1-1; perhaps TRBD1 as D (5 bases). Trimming shortened V by 3 bases and J by 1 base, and 6 bases separated the two germline ends. Per the germline V gene, CDR1 is LGHDT and CDR2 is YNNKEL (reference sequence). The CDR3 extends over 13 amino acids. The DNA for the CDR3 is TGTGCCAGCAGCCAGGACAAGAACACTGAAGCTTTCTTT. Residues: CASSQDKNTEAFF.

The V and J genes are TRBV6-6 and TRBJ1-2, with TRBD1 matching 7 bases. This CDR3 comprises 14 residues. Germline V gene sequence: CDR1 MNHNY, CDR2 SVGAGI (reference sequence). With 2 bases clipped from V and 4 bases from J, the junction kept 4 bases outside the gene matches. The CDR3 DNA reads TGTGCCAGCAGTTACGGGGGGACAGCCTATGGCTACACCTTC. Translated, it gives CASSYGGTAYGYTF.

The chain recombines TRBV19 with TRBJ1-2, with TRBD1 matching 7 bases. The CDR3 runs 15 residues. The germline V gene encodes CDR1 LNHDA and CDR2 SQIVND (reference sequence). V lost 4 bases and J lost 6; bases outside the gene matches: 11. The DNA for the CDR3 is TGTGCCAGTAGTAGGGACAGCTGGTCAAATGATGGCTACACCTTC. It specifies CASSRDSWSNDGYTF.

The rearrangement links TRBV6-5 to TRBJ1-2, with D possibly matching TRBD1 (5 bases). Germline V CDR1 and CDR2: MNHEY, SVGAGI. The CDR3 loop spans 13 amino acids. Trimming left V 4 bases short and J 4 bases short, with 10 bases between. CDR3 region: CASSSGKGYGYTF. CDR3 coding DNA: TGTGCCAGCAGTTCAGGGAAGGGCTATGGCTACACCTTC.

The chain has TRBV9 and TRBJ1-2; tentative D call: TRBD1 (5 bases). The V gene lost 0 bases and the J gene lost 1 base, with 10 bases spanning the gap. Looked up from germline, CDR1 is SGDLS and CDR2 is YYNGEE. The CDR3 loop spans 15 amino acids. The CDR3 region has the DNA TGTGCCAGCAGCGTAGGCCGGGGGTTTAACTATGGCTACACCTTC. This gives the protein CASSVGRGFNYGYTF.

This chain links TRBV5-8 with TRBJ2-7; 9 bases agree with TRBD1. The germline V gene has CDR1 SGHTS and CDR2 YDEGEE. After removal of 4 bases from V and 4 bases from J, the junction contained 12 bases not matched to a gene. The CDR3 spans 16 residues. CDR3 DNA sequence: TGTGCCAGCAGCCACAGTACTGGACAGGGGCGATACGAGCAGTACTTC. Amino acid sequence: CASSHSTGQGRYEQYF.

Remarks on this clone: The same CDR3 can be traced to other DNA sequences in this sample. The CDR3 DNA sequence: TGTGCCAGCAGCCCCCGGACAGGGAACACTGAAGCTTTCTTT. As protein: CASSPRTGNTEAFF. The gene calls are TRBV14 and TRBJ1-1; 7 bases line up with TRBD1. This CDR3 is built from 14 residues. CDR1 SGHDN and CDR2 FVKESK come from the germline V gene. After removal of 4 bases from V and 1 base from J, the junction contained 3 bases not matched to a gene.

This chain joins TRBV30 and TRBJ2-1; D possibly corresponds to TRBD2 (7 bases). Germline-derived CDR1 and CDR2 are GTSNPN and SVGIG (reference sequence). Trimming removed 3 bases from V and 0 bases from J, with 9 bases in between. The CDR3 is 14 amino acids. The CDR3 DNA is TGTGCCTGGAGCGGGGGGCACTCCTACAATGAGCAGTTCTTC. Amino acids: CAWSGGHSYNEQFF.

On this clone itself: The same CDR3 can be traced to other DNA sequences in this sample. The chain uses TRBV7-2 and TRBJ1-1; no firm D call. The CDR3 spans 13 residues. The V end lost 1 base, the J end lost 1 base, and 4 bases lay between the germline ends. Germline V gives CDR1 SGHTA, CDR2 FQGNSA. CDR3 nucleotides: TGTGCCAGCAGCTTAGGTCAGAACACTGAAGCTTTCTTT. Encoded protein: CASSLGQNTEAFF.

The chain has TRBV5-4 and TRBJ1-2, with D possibly being TRBD1 (6 bases). Germline V gene data show CDR1 as SGHNT and CDR2 as YYREEE (reference sequence). The germline V and J ends were trimmed by 4 bases and 5 bases, with 15 bases remaining between them. The CDR3 is 14 amino acids. The CDR3 reads CASSSLTGPYGYTF. CDR3 sequence (DNA): TGTGCCAGCAGCAGTTTGACAGGCCCTTATGGCTACACCTTC. The complete variable domain, with remaining parts taken from reference TRBV5-4 and TRBJ1-2, reads ETGVTQSPTHLIKTRGQQVTLRCSSQSGHNTVSWYQQALGQGPQFIFQYYREEENGRGNFPPRFSGLQFPNYSSELNVNALELDDSALYLCASSSLTGPYGYTFGSGTRLTVV.

For the CDR3, the DNA is TGTGCCAGCATTCACAGGGCTTTGAACACTGAAGCTTTCTTT. As protein: CASIHRALNTEAFF. The gene calls are TRBV2 and TRBJ1-1; possible D gene TRBD1, 6 bases. Germline CDR1 SNHLY, CDR2 FYNNEI. Trimming shortened V by 7 bases and J by 0 bases, and 12 bases separated the two germline ends. CDR3 length: 14 residues.

The V gene is TRBV10-2, the J gene TRBJ2-2; D not certain. Germline CDR1 and CDR2: WSHSY and SAAADI. V lost 3 bases, J lost 3 bases, and 8 bases lay in between. This CDR3 is built from 14 residues. CDR3 bases: TGCGCCAGCAGTGATGATATAGACACCGGGGAGCTGTTTTTT. Translated: CASSDDIDTGELFF.

This clone came up once. The chain carries TRBV10-3 and TRBJ2-1; tentatively, D is TRBD2 (5 bases). This CDR3 contains 17 residues. In germline, CDR1 is ENHRY, CDR2 SYGVKD. Trimming pared 0 bases from V and 0 bases from J, leaving 12 bases between. The CDR3 DNA is TGTGCCATCAGTGAGTCGACGGGGTTGGGCTCCTACAATGAGCAGTTCTTC. Protein: CAISESTGLGSYNEQFF.